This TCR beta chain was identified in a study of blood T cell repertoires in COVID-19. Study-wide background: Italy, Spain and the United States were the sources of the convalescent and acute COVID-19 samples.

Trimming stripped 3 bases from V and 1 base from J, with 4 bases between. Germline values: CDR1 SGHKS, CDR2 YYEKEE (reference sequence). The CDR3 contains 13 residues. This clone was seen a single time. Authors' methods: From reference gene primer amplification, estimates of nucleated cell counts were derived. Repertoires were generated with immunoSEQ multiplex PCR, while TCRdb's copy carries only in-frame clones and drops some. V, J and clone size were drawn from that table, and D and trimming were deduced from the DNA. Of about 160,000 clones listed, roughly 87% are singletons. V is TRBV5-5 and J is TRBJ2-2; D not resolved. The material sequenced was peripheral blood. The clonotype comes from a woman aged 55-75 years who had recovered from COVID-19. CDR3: CASSSRNTGELFF. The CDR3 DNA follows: TGTGCCAGCAGCTCGAGGAACACCGGGGAGCTGTTTTTT.